This TCR beta chain emerged from a study of glioma-infiltrating T cells after dendritic cell vaccination. Produced via immunoSEQ multiplex PCR; TCRdb's table is partial and in-frame only. The sample holds around 96,000 clones, around three quarters seen once. Before vaccination, two weeks after the third vaccination, and at progression, PBMC were collected. There are 14 residues in the CDR3. V was pared by 6 bases and J by 3 bases, with 15 bases between. The germline V gene encodes CDR1 MNHNS and CDR2 SASEGT. The rearrangement uses TRBV6-1 and TRBJ2-7, with D tentatively TRBD1 (6 bases). This TCR came from a human donor with glioblastoma. Sequences were derived from blood, sampled before dendritic cell vaccination. The CDR3 DNA follows: TGTGCCAGCAGGCCGGGACACTCTATCTACGAGCAGTACTTC. Its protein is CASRPGHSIYEQYF.